The T cell receptor beta chain described here comes from a study of T cell clonality in common variable immunodeficiency. Study observations and caveats: Reportedly, TCR beta sequences from common variable immunodeficiency showed fewer deletions and N-nucleotide insertions. T cell subpopulation sequencing would be needed to explain CVID clonality.

Patients and controls were mostly of Caucasian heritage. Many counts were recorded for this clone. Its cognate antigen is unknown. The missing CDR3 end, 3 residues past where the read stops, is filled in from the germline J gene. V trimming: 6 bases; J trimming: 5 bases; junction bases outside the gene matches: 8. CDR3 length: 15 amino acids. From germline, CDR1 is LNHDA and CDR2 SQIVND (reference sequence). Equal genomic DNA amounts from CVID and control samples were sequenced. Assay used: immunoSEQ multiplex PCR; TCRdb lists only in-frame clones, some missing. In total the sample includes 35,000 to 50,000 clones, none of them seen once.

This receptor was taken from a person aged 18 to 75 in good health. The chain is built from TRBV19 and TRBJ2-5; 11 nucleotides align to TRBD2. Sequencing used peripheral blood mononuclear cells. This chain's CDR3 is CASSKLGTSGETQYF. CDR3 DNA (partial): TGTGCCAGTAGCAAATTGGGGACTAGCGGTGAGACC.